This T cell receptor beta chain was identified during a study of immune evolution from preneoplasia to lung adenocarcinoma. Study findings and constraints: Clonality was highest in normal lung, lower in later-stage lesions apparently. Top clone share appeared to fall from AAH through AIS, MIA, adenocarcinoma.

Patients had resection in Japan or China between the mid-2010s and the late 2010s. Two lung cancer pathologists independently confirmed each histologic diagnosis. Only in-frame clones appear in the TCRdb table, and some are missing; sequencing was by immunoSEQ multiplex PCR. The sample has 3,600 or so clones, around four fifths seen once. Trimming removed 2 bases from V and 5 bases from J; junction bases left unmatched: 3. Germline V gene lookup returns CDR1 MGHDK and CDR2 SYGVNS. The CDR3 covers 15 residues. About this clone itself: Its antigen is not known.

Sequenced material: FFPE adjacent normal lung tissue. This sequence was found in a person between 65 and 79 years old with lung adenocarcinoma. The V gene is TRBV25-1, the J gene TRBJ1-6; 7 bases agree with TRBD1. CDR3 DNA: TGTGCCAGCAGTGAAGGCCAGGGGGATAATTCACCCCTCCACTTT. It codes for CASSEGQGDNSPLHF. Full variable domain (rest looked up from reference TRBV25-1 and TRBJ1-6): EADIYQTPRYLVIGTGKKITLECSQTMGHDKMYWYQQDPGMELHLIHYSYGVNSTEKGDLSSESTVSRIRTEHFPLTLESARPSHTSQYLCASSEGQGDNSPLHFGNGTRLTVT.